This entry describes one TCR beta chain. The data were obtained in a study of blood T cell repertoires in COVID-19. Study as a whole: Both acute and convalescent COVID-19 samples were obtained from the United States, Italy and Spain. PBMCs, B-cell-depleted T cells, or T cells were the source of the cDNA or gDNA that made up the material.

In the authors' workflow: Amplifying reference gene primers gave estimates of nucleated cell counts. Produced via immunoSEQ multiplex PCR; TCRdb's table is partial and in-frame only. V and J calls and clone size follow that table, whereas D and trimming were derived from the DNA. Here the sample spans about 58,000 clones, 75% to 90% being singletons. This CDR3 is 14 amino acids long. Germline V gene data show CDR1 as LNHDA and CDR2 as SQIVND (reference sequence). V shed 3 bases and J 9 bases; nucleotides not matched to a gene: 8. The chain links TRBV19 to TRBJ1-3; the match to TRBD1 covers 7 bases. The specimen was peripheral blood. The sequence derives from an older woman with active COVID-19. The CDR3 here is CASSIGQVGVTIYF. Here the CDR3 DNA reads TGTGCCAGTAGTATCGGACAGGTCGGGGTCACCATATATTTT.